Detailed here is one T cell receptor beta chain. This sample is part of a study of T cell repertoires in cytomegalovirus infection. Germline assignment: CDR1 SGHVT and CDR2 SQSDAQ. CDR3 length: 17 amino acids. V was pared by 5 bases and J by 3 bases, with 7 bases of the junction left unmatched. TCRdb fed the reads into MiXCR, producing one record per CDR3 protein. The profile shows roughly 230,000 distinct CDR3 sequences, 15% to 20% of them singletons. This clonotype originated in a human donor in good health (CMV status not recorded). Some clones in this sample may be carry-over from other donors' samples. The source material was CD8+ T cells from PBMCs. The rearrangement uses TRBV7-4 and TRBJ2-3; 14 bases map to TRBD2. The CDR3 sequence is CASSLRLAGGHTDTQYF. CDR3 nucleotide sequence: TGTGCCAGCAGCCTGCGACTAGCGGGGGGGCATACAGATACGCAGTATTTT.